What follows are 23 T cell receptor beta chains derived from one specimen sequenced in a study of cytomegalovirus exposure and HLA in healthy donors. 13 Jbeta primers and 60 Vbeta primers were used for the PCR. Using immunoSEQ multiplex PCR, the repertoire was profiled, and TCRdb retains in-frame clones only, with some absent. The sample contains approximately 150,000 clones, roughly 85% of which appear only once. The specimen was PBMCs. Receptors were obtained from a man aged 18 to 29 in good health and CMV-seropositive.

CDR3 loop: CASRGGTVRFDVNIQYF. CDR3 nucleotide sequence: TGTGCCAGCCGGGGGGGGACAGTTAGATTTGATGTTAACATTCAGTACTTC. The V call is TRBV7-3, the J call TRBJ2-4; weak D call: TRBD2 (8 bases). V was trimmed by 8 bases and J by 7 bases, leaving 27 bases between them. CDR1 is SGHTA and CDR2 is FQGTGA in the germline V gene. The CDR3 contains 17 residues. The full variable domain, in which reference TRBV7-3 and TRBJ2-4 provide the parts outside the CDR3, is GAGVSQTPSNKVTEKGKYVELRCDPISGHTALYWYRQSLGQGPEFLIYFQGTGAADDSGLPNDRFFAVRPEGSVSTLKIQRTERGDSAVYLCASRGGTVRFDVNIQYFGAGTRLSVL.

The CDR3: CASSLGAGETDEQFF. CDR3 nucleotide sequence: TGTGCCAGCAGTTTAGGAGCGGGAGAAACTGATGAGCAGTTCTTC. This chain uses TRBV28 with TRBJ2-1, with 8 nucleotides matching TRBD2. Looked up from germline, CDR1 is MDHEN and CDR2 is SYDVKM. The CDR3 contains 15 residues. V lost 2 bases, J lost 8 bases, and 8 bases stayed unmatched.

The chain couples TRBV4-1 to TRBJ1-1; tentatively, D is TRBD1 (5 bases). This CDR3 contains 16 residues. V was pared by 4 bases and J by 0 bases, with 15 bases between. In germline, CDR1 is MGHRA, CDR2 YSYEKL. CDR3 DNA sequence: TGCGCCAGCAGCCTACCCTCGACAGAAGTGAACACTGAAGCTTTCTTT. It is translated as CASSLPSTEVNTEAFF.

V is TRBV7-9 and J is TRBJ2-7; D is perhaps TRBD1 (5 bases). CDR3 size: 14 residues. V dropped 1 base and J dropped 3 bases, with 10 bases sitting between them. Looked up from germline, CDR1 is SEHNR and CDR2 is FQNEAQ (reference sequence). In nucleotides, the CDR3 is TGTGCCAGCAGCTTAGAATGGCAGGGCTACGAGCAGTACTTC. Its protein is CASSLEWQGYEQYF.

The chain uses TRBV27 and TRBJ2-1, with TRBD2 matching over 10 bases. Germline CDR1 reads MNHEY; CDR2 reads SMNVEV (reference sequence). The trim removed 3 bases at V and 7 bases at J, leaving 9 bases unmatched. There are 16 residues in the CDR3. CDR3 region: CASSLTGASGSNEQFF. The CDR3 bases are TGTGCCAGCAGTTTGACTGGGGCTAGCGGGAGTAATGAGCAGTTCTTC.

V gene TRBV19 combines with J gene TRBJ2-5; tentatively, D is TRBD2 (5 bases). V dropped 7 bases and J dropped 1 base, with 16 bases sitting between them. CDR3 length: 15 amino acids. CDR1 and CDR2 (germline): LNHDA, SQIVND (reference sequence). This CDR3 reads CASKPSRTLQETQYF. Written as DNA, the CDR3 is TGTGCCAGTAAACCCTCCCGGACTCTCCAAGAGACCCAGTACTTC.

This sequence joins TRBV7-2 and TRBJ2-1, with a possible D match to TRBD2 (6 bases). CDR1 is SGHTA and CDR2 is FQGNSA in the germline V gene. The V and J ends lost 4 bases and 7 bases respectively, with 17 bases between them. The CDR3 has 15 amino acids. CDR3 in amino acids: CASSSLASRENEQFF. The CDR3 DNA sequence: TGTGCCAGCAGCTCCCTAGCGAGTAGGGAGAATGAGCAGTTCTTC. Together with reference TRBV7-2 and TRBJ2-1, the CDR3 gives the full variable domain: GAGVSQSPSNKVTEKGKDVELRCDPISGHTALYWYRQSLGQGLEFLIYFQGNSAPDKSGLPSDRFSAERTGGSVSTLTIQRTQQEDSAVYLCASSSLASRENEQFFGPGTRLTVL.

The chain uses TRBV7-9 and TRBJ1-1; D unresolved. CDR3 length: 14 amino acids. Germline CDR1 SEHNR, CDR2 FQNEAQ (reference sequence). Trimming removed 2 bases at V and 5 bases at J, with 12 bases between. The CDR3 protein is CASSLLPGRTEAFF. In nucleotides, the CDR3 is TGTGCCAGCAGCTTACTTCCAGGTCGGACTGAAGCTTTCTTT.

V is TRBV6-5 and J is TRBJ1-3, with D perhaps TRBD1 (6 bases). The CDR3 is 15 residues long. Trimming took 8 bases from V and 0 from J, leaving 14 bases between them. In germline, CDR1 is MNHEY, CDR2 SVGAGI. In DNA, the CDR3 is TGTGCCAGCGGGAGCAGGGGAGTCTCTGGAAACACCATATATTTT. This sequence encodes CASGSRGVSGNTIYF.

The gene calls are TRBV5-1 and TRBJ2-3, with D possibly matching TRBD1 (6 bases). The length of the CDR3 is 15 residues. CDR1 is SGHRS and CDR2 is YFSETQ in the germline V gene. Trimming removed 9 bases from V and 2 bases from J, with 19 bases in between. Here the CDR3 DNA reads TGCGCCACCACCGCCCAGGGGCTTGTCACAGATACGCAGTATTTT. This sequence encodes CATTAQGLVTDTQYF. The whole variable domain, filled in from reference TRBV5-1 and TRBJ2-3, reads KAGVTQTPRYLIKTRGQQVTLSCSPISGHRSVSWYQQTPGQGLQFLFEYFSETQRNKGNFPGRFSGRQFSNSRSEMNVSTLELGDSALYLCATTAQGLVTDTQYFGPGTRLTVL.

This chain joins TRBV5-1 and TRBJ2-7; no clear D gene. Germline CDR1 and CDR2: SGHRS and YFSETQ. This CDR3 is 14 amino acids long. V lost 1 base and J lost 2, with 10 bases in between. The CDR3 DNA follows: TGCGCCAGCAGCTTGCAGGCCAGTACCTACGAGCAGTACTTC. Protein sequence: CASSLQASTYEQYF.

V and J are TRBV4-1 and TRBJ2-4; possible D gene TRBD2, 5 bases. This CDR3 is 17 amino acids long. With 3 bases removed from V and 3 bases from J, the gap between germline ends came to 18 bases. From germline, CDR1 is MGHRA and CDR2 YSYEKL. In DNA, the CDR3 is TGCGCCAGCAGCCAGACTGAATTAGCGTACATCAAAAACATTCAGTACTTC. Translating gives CASSQTELAYIKNIQYF.

This chain uses TRBV7-9 with TRBJ1-1; 9 nucleotides agree with TRBD1. After removal of 3 bases from V and 6 bases from J, the junction contained 17 bases not matched to a gene. The CDR3 totals 18 residues. Germline lookup yields CDR1 SEHNR and CDR2 FQNEAQ (reference sequence). The CDR3 loop is CASSFPSRPTGGFSEAFF. DNA of the CDR3: TGTGCCAGCAGCTTTCCCTCGAGACCAACAGGGGGCTTCTCTGAAGCTTTCTTT.

The chain links TRBV5-4 to TRBJ2-7; D is ambiguous. The germline gives CDR1 SGHNT, CDR2 YYREEE (reference sequence). Between the trimmed V and J ends, which lost 4 bases and 2 bases, there was a span of 13 bases. This CDR3 is built from 14 residues. The CDR3 sequence: CASSLTPYTYEQYF. The CDR3 DNA sequence: TGTGCCAGCAGCCTCACCCCATACACCTACGAGCAGTACTTC.

The gene calls are TRBV7-8 and TRBJ1-5, with D maybe TRBD1 (5 bases). In germline, CDR1 is SGHVS, CDR2 FQNEAQ. CDR3 length: 15 residues. Trimming stripped 3 bases from V and 3 bases from J, with 12 bases between. CDR3 DNA sequence: TGTGCCAGCAGCTTTGGGGCCAGGGACAATCAGCCCCAGCATTTT. Protein sequence: CASSFGARDNQPQHF.

The gene calls are TRBV29-1 and TRBJ2-4; no clear D. CDR1 is SQVTM and CDR2 is ANQGSEA in the germline V gene. The CDR3 contains 14 residues. The V end was cut by 4 bases, the J end by 0 bases, with 10 bases between. The DNA for the CDR3 is TGCAGCGTTGGATCATTACAAGCCAAAAACATTCAGTACTTC. This translates into CSVGSLQAKNIQYF.

The chain combines TRBV28 with TRBJ2-5; D call uncertain. The germline V and J ends were trimmed by 7 bases and 9 bases, with 9 bases remaining between them. Germline lookup yields CDR1 MDHEN and CDR2 SYDVKM. The CDR3 is made up of 10 amino acids. CDR3 residues: CASTHSPQYF. CDR3 nucleotide sequence: TGTGCCAGCACGCACTCCCCCCAGTACTTC.

The V and J genes are TRBV7-6 and TRBJ2-7; TRBD1 aligns across 9 bases. In germline, CDR1 is SGHVS, CDR2 FNYEAQ. The CDR3 is made up of 15 amino acids. The V and J ends lost 1 base and 4 bases, in that order; junction bases with no gene match: 5. The CDR3 reads CASSLEPGQGYEQYF. CDR3 in DNA: TGTGCCAGCAGCTTAGAACCGGGACAGGGTTACGAGCAGTACTTC.

V gene TRBV7-8 combines with J gene TRBJ2-1, with 9 bases fitting TRBD1. The CDR3 loop spans 16 amino acids. V trimming: 4 bases; J trimming: 7 bases; junction bases outside the gene matches: 11. Per germline, CDR1 SGHVS and CDR2 FQNEAQ. The CDR3 DNA follows: TGTGCCAGCAGCTCAATCTGGACAGGGGAGGAGAATGAGCAGTTCTTC. This sequence encodes CASSSIWTGEENEQFF.

The chain combines TRBV11-2 with TRBJ2-7; 7 positions agree with TRBD1. This CDR3 has 14 amino acids. Trimming took 6 bases from V and 0 from J; bases not matched to a gene: 5. The germline CDR1 and CDR2 sequences are SGHAT and FQNNGV. CDR3 loop: CASRPTGRSYEQYF. The CDR3 DNA reads as TGTGCCAGCAGACCGACAGGGCGCTCCTACGAGCAGTACTTC. Full variable domain (remainder filled in from reference TRBV11-2 and TRBJ2-7): EAGVAQSPRYKIIEKRQSVAFWCNPISGHATLYWYQQILGQGPKLLIQFQNNGVVDDSQLPKDRFSAERLKGVDSTLKIQPAKLEDSAVYLCASRPTGRSYEQYFGPGTRLTVT.

The V gene is TRBV7-2, the J gene TRBJ1-2; D might be TRBD1 (6 bases). Germline assignment: CDR1 SGHTA and CDR2 FQGNSA. The CDR3 spans 13 residues. Trimming left V 5 bases short and J 8 bases short, with 15 bases between. CDR3 DNA sequence: TGTGCCAGCAGCCCGCCGGGGGGCGGAGGCTACACCTTC. This translates into CASSPPGGGGYTF.

This chain uses TRBV29-1 with TRBJ2-5; possibly TRBD2 for D (7 bases). The germline V and J ends were trimmed by 8 bases and 2 bases, with 15 bases remaining between them. CDR3 length equals 13 residues. CDR1 and CDR2 from the germline V gene are SQVTM and ANQGSEA. In nucleotides, the CDR3 is TGCAGCTCCCGAGGGGGGGCGCAAGAGACCCAGTACTTC. This gives the protein CSSRGGAQETQYF.

The chain joins TRBV6-1 to TRBJ2-1, with TRBD2 matching over 10 bases. Per the germline V gene, CDR1 is MNHNS and CDR2 is SASEGT. The CDR3 sequence is 17 residues long. V was pared by 3 bases and J by 8 bases, with 13 bases of the junction left unmatched. This chain's CDR3 is CASSDDAGAGGVHEQFF. The CDR3 DNA follows: TGTGCCAGCAGTGACGATGCGGGAGCGGGAGGGGTGCATGAGCAGTTCTTC.